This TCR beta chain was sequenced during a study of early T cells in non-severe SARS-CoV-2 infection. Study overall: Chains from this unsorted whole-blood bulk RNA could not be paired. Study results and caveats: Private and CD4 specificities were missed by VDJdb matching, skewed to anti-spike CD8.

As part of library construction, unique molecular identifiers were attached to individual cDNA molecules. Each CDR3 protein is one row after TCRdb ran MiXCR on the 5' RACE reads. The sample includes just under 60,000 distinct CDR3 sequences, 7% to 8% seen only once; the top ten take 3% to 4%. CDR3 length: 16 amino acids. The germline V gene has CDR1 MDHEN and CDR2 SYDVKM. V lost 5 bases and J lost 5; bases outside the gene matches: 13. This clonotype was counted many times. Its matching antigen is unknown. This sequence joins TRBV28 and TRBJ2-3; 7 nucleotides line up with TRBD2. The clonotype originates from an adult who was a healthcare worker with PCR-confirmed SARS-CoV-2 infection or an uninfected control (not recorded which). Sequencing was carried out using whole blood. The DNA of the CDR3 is TGTGCCAGCAGTACCCAACATTCAGGCGGGAGAGATACGCAGTATTTT. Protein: CASSTQHSGGRDTQYF.